These T cell receptor beta chains were read from a single sample in a study of blood T cells in healthy people across ages. MiXCR, applied by TCRdb to the 5' RACE reads, yields one record per CDR3 protein. Of around 1.1 million distinct CDR3 sequences in the sample, around two fifths were seen once. The sequenced sample consisted of blood. All receptors come from a man between 18 and 35 years old in good health. Both conserved end residues are part of each CDR3. The D gene is left open where the match is weak. Size values are once, few and many counts, or a class for expanded clones, and some rows have none.

V gene	J gene	clone size	D gene	CDR3 DNA	CDR3 protein
TRBV7-2	TRBJ2-3	NA	NA	TGTGCCAGCAGCTTAAGACAGGCGGATACGCAGGATTTT	CASSLRQADTQDF
TRBV11-2	TRBJ2-5	few	NA	TGTGCCAGCAGCTTAGATCGTCTAGATGAGACCCAGTACTTC	CASSLDRLDETQYF
TRBV27	TRBJ1-4	NA	NA	TGTGCCAGTAGCCCCCTCGGGACACCAAATGAAAAACTGTTTTTT	CASSPLGTPNEKLFF
TRBV7-9	TRBJ2-1	NA	TRBD1	TGTGCCAGCAGCGTCCGGGACAGAAGCTCCTACAATGAGCAGTTCTTC	CASSVRDRSSYNEQFF
TRBV25-1	TRBJ2-1	few	NA	TGTGCCAGCAGTGAATATTTAGGGGAGGTCTACAATGAGCAGTTCTTC	CASSEYLGEVYNEQFF
TRBV20-1	TRBJ1-2	NA	NA	TGCAGTGCCCTAGGGCCAGGGGCCCTTGGCTACACCTTC	CSALGPGALGYTF
TRBV5-1	TRBJ2-3	once	NA	TGCGCCAGCAGCCCAGCGGCTATACCAAGTGCAGATACGCAGTATTTT	CASSPAAIPSADTQYF
TRBV12-3/TRBV12-4	TRBJ2-7	few	NA	TGTGCCAGCAGCCAGGGCGGGAACACCTACGAGCAGTACTTC	CASSQGGNTYEQYF
TRBV5-1	TRBJ1-2	NA	NA	TGCGCCAGCAGCCAGACCGGGACCGACTCCTATGGCTACACCTTC	CASSQTGTDSYGYTF
TRBV6-5	TRBJ2-1	NA	NA	TGTGCCAGCACCGAAAGGAAATACAATGAGCAGTTCTTC	CASTERKYNEQFF
TRBV4-3	TRBJ2-3	few	NA	TGCGCCAGCAGCCAAGATATCAATTTGGGACAATGGCAGTATTTT	CASSQDINLGQWQYF
TRBV6-1	TRBJ1-5	NA	NA	TGTGCCAGCAGTCGGGACACATTCGAGACCCAGCATTTT	CASSRDTFETQHF
TRBV4-2	TRBJ1-6	NA	NA	TGTGCCAGCAGCCAAGATATGAGCTCCTATAATTCACCCCTCCACTTT	CASSQDMSSYNSPLHF
TRBV20-1	TRBJ2-1	few	TRBD2	TGCAGTGCTCCGACTAGCGGCTCCTACAATGAGCAGTTCTTC	CSAPTSGSYNEQFF
TRBV20-1	TRBJ2-1	NA	NA	TGCAGGGACGACGTTCCCAATGAGCAGTTCTTC	CRDDVPNEQFF
TRBV7-2	TRBJ2-3	NA	NA	TGTGCCAGCAGCTTCTGGGGGTCAGATACGCAGTATTTT	CASSFWGSDTQYF
TRBV7-2	TRBJ2-3	NA	NA	TGTGCCAGCAGCTTAGGGTGGGGGGGCACAGATACGCAGTATTTT	CASSLGWGGTDTQYF
TRBV9	TRBJ2-1	NA	TRBD2	TGTGCCAGCAGCGTAAGCAGCGGGGGGGCCTGGGAGCAGTTCTTC	CASSVSSGGAWEQFF
TRBV29-1	TRBJ1-2	NA	NA	TGCAGCGGGGGGGAGGGACCCAATGGCTACACCTTC	CSGGEGPNGYTF
TRBV5-1	TRBJ2-1	NA	TRBD2	TGCGCCAGCAGCCAAGGGACTAGCGTATATGAGCAGTTCTTC	CASSQGTSVYEQFF
TRBV14	TRBJ2-1	few	NA	TGTGCCAGCAGCCAAGAAGGGTACGGGTACAATGAGCAGTTCTTC	CASSQEGYGYNEQFF
TRBV6-2/TRBV6-3	TRBJ1-5	NA	NA	TGTGCCAGCAGTTACATATGGGGAGGCAATCAGCCCCAGCATTTT	CASSYIWGGNQPQHF
TRBV6-6	TRBJ2-1	few	NA	TGTGCCAGCAGTTACGGTGAGCAGTTCTTC	CASSYGEQFF
TRBV25-1	TRBJ2-7	NA	TRBD1	TGTGCCAGCAGTGAATACGCGGCAGGGGGAACCTACGAGCAGTACTTC	CASSEYAAGGTYEQYF